The 18 T cell receptor beta chains reported below all come from one sample, sequenced in a study of blood T cell repertoires in COVID-19. Data came from immunoSEQ multiplex PCR; TCRdb stores just in-frame clones and leaves some out. The table has roughly 250,000 clones, 90% to 95% seen once. Sequencing used PBMCs or T cells enriched from blood (not recorded which). These receptors originate from a woman between 18 and 29 years old who had recovered from COVID-19.

The V gene is TRBV14, the J gene TRBJ2-3; 8 bases map to TRBD1. The germline CDR1 and CDR2 sequences are SGHDN and FVKESK. This CDR3 comprises 12 residues. The V segment lost 4 bases and the J segment 11 bases; nucleotides outside the gene matches: 5. The CDR3 is CASSLGQGLQYF. CDR3 sequence (DNA): TGTGCCAGCAGCCTTGGACAGGGATTGCAGTATTTT.

The gene calls are TRBV19 and TRBJ1-2; the match to TRBD1 covers 7 bases. Germline CDR1 is LNHDA and CDR2 is SQIVND (reference sequence). The V gene end was trimmed by 4 bases and the J gene end by 7 bases; junction bases not matched to a gene: 6. The CDR3 has 13 amino acids. CDR3 DNA sequence: TGTGCCAGTAGTACTCCAGGGGGGCCTGGCTACACCTTC. This translates into CASSTPGGPGYTF.

The chain uses TRBV10-3 and TRBJ2-1; 8 bases align to TRBD2. The CDR3 runs to 15 residues. J lost 6 bases, V lost 0 bases, and 4 bases had no gene match. The germline V gene encodes CDR1 ENHRY and CDR2 SYGVKD. The CDR3 spells CAISESRLAGNEQFF. The CDR3 DNA follows: TGTGCCATCAGTGAGTCTCGGCTAGCGGGCAATGAGCAGTTCTTC.

The rearrangement joins TRBV19 to TRBJ1-1; 7 bases are a match to TRBD1. The CDR3 covers 19 residues. The germline V gene has CDR1 LNHDA and CDR2 SQIVND (reference sequence). V gave up 3 bases and J gave up 0 bases; unmatched junction bases: 16. The CDR3 DNA sequence: TGTGCCAGTAGTATTCGTTTTAGGGACAGAAAAAATATGAACACTGAAGCTTTCTTT. Translating it yields CASSIRFRDRKNMNTEAFF.

The J gene is TRBJ2-4, the V gene TRBV5-4; 10 nucleotides agree with TRBD2. V dropped 3 bases and J dropped 3; count of bases not matched to a gene: 6. CDR1 and CDR2 from the germline V gene are SGHNT and YYREEE (reference sequence). CDR3 length: 16 residues. The chain's CDR3 is CASSSSGRGVKNIQYF. The CDR3 DNA sequence: TGTGCCAGCAGCTCTAGCGGGAGAGGGGTCAAAAACATTCAGTACTTC.

The chain has TRBV28 and TRBJ2-4; D is unclear. CDR1 and CDR2 from the germline V gene are MDHEN and SYDVKM. V gave up 3 bases and J gave up 3 bases, with 12 bases separating them. This CDR3 comprises 15 residues. CDR3 region: CASSFIGGGKNIQYF. In nucleotides, the CDR3 is TGTGCCAGCAGTTTTATCGGCGGTGGCAAAAACATTCAGTACTTC.

This sequence joins TRBV5-1 and TRBJ1-1; 7 positions match TRBD1. The V gene's germline CDR1 is SGHRS and CDR2 YFSETQ. The CDR3 covers 15 residues. J gave up 3 bases and V 5 bases, and 10 bases lay outside the gene matches. This chain's CDR3 is CASSFFRQGDTEAFF. DNA for the CDR3: TGCGCCAGCAGTTTTTTTCGGCAGGGGGACACTGAAGCTTTCTTT.

Of note for this clone: At one boundary the junction diverges from the germline segment, which might be a read error. The chain employs TRBV5-1 and TRBJ2-7; TRBD1 agrees at 7 bases. The J call may not be correct, given that the DNA end is closer to TRBJ2-1. Germline values: CDR1 SGHRS, CDR2 YFSETQ. This CDR3 is built from 16 residues. CDR3 DNA: TGCGCCAGCAACTTGGCACCGGGACAGAGCTCCTACGAGCAGTTCTTC. Encoded protein: CASNLAPGQSSYEQFF.

This chain connects TRBV18 to TRBJ2-6, with 9 positions matching TRBD1. The germline gives CDR1 KGHSH, CDR2 LQKENI. The V gene end was trimmed by 8 bases and the J gene end by 0 bases; junction bases not matched to a gene: 8. CDR3 length: 17 amino acids. CDR3: CASGGQGLHSGANVLTF. The CDR3 DNA follows: TGTGCCAGCGGGGGACAGGGCCTACACTCTGGGGCCAACGTCCTGACTTTC.

The chain recombines TRBV7-8 with TRBJ2-4, with 9 bases matching TRBD1. V lost 3 bases to trimming and J lost 6 bases; unmatched junction nucleotides: 12. Germline CDR1 is SGHVS and CDR2 is FQNEAQ. The CDR3 contains 17 residues. CDR3 bases: TGTGCCAGCAGCTTTTTACAGGGGGCCCCCCCCCGAAACATTCAGTACTTC. It codes for CASSFLQGAPPRNIQYF.

CDR3 protein: CASSYTDRAATIYEQYF. Written as DNA, the CDR3 is TGCGCCAGCAGCTATACGGACAGGGCCGCAACAATATACGAGCAGTACTTC. The chain recombines TRBV5-1 with TRBJ2-7; TRBD1 agrees at 8 bases. The length of the CDR3 is 17 residues. The V segment lost 3 bases and the J segment 4 bases; nucleotides outside the gene matches: 15. Germline assignment: CDR1 SGHRS and CDR2 YFSETQ.

This clone has just one count. The chain recombines TRBV10-3 with TRBJ1-4; no clear D gene. The V end was cut by 10 bases, the J end by 0 bases, with 18 bases between. This CDR3 contains 16 residues. Germline CDR1 reads ENHRY; CDR2 reads SYGVKD. The CDR3 DNA reads TGTGCCACCGGTAGGAGCCTCGGCGCAACTAATGAAAAACTGTTTTTT. Translating it yields CATGRSLGATNEKLFF.

This sequence joins TRBV19 and TRBJ2-7; D gene unclear. Between the trimmed V and J ends, which lost 5 bases and 0 bases, there was a span of 17 bases. In germline, CDR1 is LNHDA, CDR2 SQIVND (reference sequence). This CDR3 contains 16 residues. CDR3 in amino acids: CASSPHTLTSSYEQYF. For the CDR3, the DNA is TGTGCCAGTAGTCCCCACACCTTGACAAGCTCCTACGAGCAGTACTTC.

This clone was seen only once. V usage is TRBV2 and J usage is TRBJ2-3, with TRBD2 identical over 9 bases. Trimming at V came to 2 bases and at J to 9 bases, leaving 6 bases not matched to a gene. CDR3 length: 14 amino acids. Germline lookup yields CDR1 SNHLY and CDR2 FYNNEI. This CDR3 reads CASSELAGSGTQYF. DNA of the CDR3: TGTGCCAGCAGTGAACTAGCGGGGTCAGGGACGCAGTATTTT. The complete variable domain, with remaining parts taken from reference TRBV2 and TRBJ2-3, reads EPEVTQTPSHQVTQMGQEVILRCVPISNHLYFYWYRQILGQKVEFLVSFYNNEISEKSEIFDDQFSVERPDGSNFTLKIRSTKLEDSAMYFCASSELAGSGTQYFGPGTRLTVL.

This clone was observed a single time. The CDR3 here is CASSLQGIIYEQYF. In nucleotides, the CDR3 is TGTGCCAGCAGTTTACAGGGAATCATCTACGAGCAGTACTTC. The chain couples TRBV28 to TRBJ2-7; D is perhaps TRBD1 (5 bases). The CDR3 spans 14 residues. In germline, CDR1 is MDHEN, CDR2 SYDVKM. Trimming pared 2 bases from V and 3 bases from J, leaving 11 bases between. Using reference TRBV28 and TRBJ2-7 for the parts outside the CDR3, the full variable domain is DVKVTQSSRYLVKRTGEKVFLECVQDMDHENMFWYRQDPGLGLRLIYFSYDVKMKEKGDIPEGYSVSREKKERFSLILESASTNQTSMYLCASSLQGIIYEQYFGPGTRLTVT.

V gene TRBV11-3 combines with J gene TRBJ1-6; the D gene is possibly TRBD1 (5 bases). There are 13 residues in the CDR3. Per the germline V gene, CDR1 is SGHNT and CDR2 is YENEEA. V lost 5 bases and J 9 bases, leaving 11 bases between the germline ends. The CDR3 DNA reads TGTGCCAGCAGCCGGGCTAGGGGTTCACCCCTCCACTTT. Translated, it gives CASSRARGSPLHF. Based on the CDR3 plus reference TRBV11-3 and TRBJ1-6, the full variable domain is EAGVVQSPRYKIIEKKQPVAFWCNPISGHNTLYWYLQNLGQGPELLIRYENEEAVDDSQLPKDRFSAERLKGVDSTLKIQPAELGDSAVYLCASSRARGSPLHFGNGTRLTVT.

The rearrangement links TRBV5-4 to TRBJ2-1; 13 bases line up with TRBD2. Losses at the gene ends were 5 bases for V and 0 bases for J; bases not matched to a gene: 5. There are 17 residues in the CDR3. From germline, CDR1 is SGHNT and CDR2 YYREEE (reference sequence). The CDR3 loop is CASRLGLAGASYNEQFF. The CDR3 coding sequence is TGTGCCAGCAGACTAGGACTAGCGGGGGCCTCCTACAATGAGCAGTTCTTC.

The rearrangement joins TRBV4-2 to TRBJ2-2; 13 nucleotides line up with TRBD2. CDR1 LGHNA and CDR2 YNFKEQ come from the germline V gene. The CDR3 is 16 amino acids. V lost 3 bases, J lost 7 bases, and 5 bases stayed unmatched. In DNA form, the CDR3 reads TGTGCCAGCAGCCAGAGGACTAGCGGGGGCGGCGGGGAGCTGTTTTTT. Protein: CASSQRTSGGGGELFF.